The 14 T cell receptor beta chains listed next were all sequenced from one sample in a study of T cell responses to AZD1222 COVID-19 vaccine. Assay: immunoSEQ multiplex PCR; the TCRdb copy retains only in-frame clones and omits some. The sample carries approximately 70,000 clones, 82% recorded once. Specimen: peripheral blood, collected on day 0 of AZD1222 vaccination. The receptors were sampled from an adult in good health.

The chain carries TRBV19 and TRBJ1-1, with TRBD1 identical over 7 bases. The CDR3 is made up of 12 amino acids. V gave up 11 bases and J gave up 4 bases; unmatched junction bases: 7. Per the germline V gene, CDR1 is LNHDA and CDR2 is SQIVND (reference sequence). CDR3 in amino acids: CAGGQRFTEAFF. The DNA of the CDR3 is TGTGCCGGGGGACAGAGGTTCACTGAAGCTTTCTTT.

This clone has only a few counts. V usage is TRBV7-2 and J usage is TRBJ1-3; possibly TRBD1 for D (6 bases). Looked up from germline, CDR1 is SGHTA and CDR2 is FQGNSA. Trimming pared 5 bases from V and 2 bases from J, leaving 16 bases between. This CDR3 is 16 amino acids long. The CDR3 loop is CASSPSGGGTGNTIYF. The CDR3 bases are TGTGCCAGCAGCCCGAGTGGAGGGGGAACTGGAAACACCATATATTTT.

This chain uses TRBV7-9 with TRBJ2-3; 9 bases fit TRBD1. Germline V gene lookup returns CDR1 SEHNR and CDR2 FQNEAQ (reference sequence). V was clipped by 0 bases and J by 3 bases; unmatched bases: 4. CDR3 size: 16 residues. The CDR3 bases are TGTGCCAGCAGCTTAGCTGAGGGACAGGGTACAGATACGCAGTATTTT. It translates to CASSLAEGQGTDTQYF.

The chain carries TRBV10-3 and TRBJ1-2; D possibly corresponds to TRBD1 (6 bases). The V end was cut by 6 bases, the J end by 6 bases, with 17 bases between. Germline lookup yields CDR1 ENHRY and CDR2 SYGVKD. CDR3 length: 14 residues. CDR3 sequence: CAIRGIQGQHGYTF. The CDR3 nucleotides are TGTGCCATCAGGGGGATCCAGGGGCAGCATGGCTACACCTTC.

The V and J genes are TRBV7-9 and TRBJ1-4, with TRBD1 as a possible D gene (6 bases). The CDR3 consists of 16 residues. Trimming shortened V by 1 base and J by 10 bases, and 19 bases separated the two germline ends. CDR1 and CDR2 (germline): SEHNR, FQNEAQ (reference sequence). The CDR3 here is CASSLVVGGTVGKLFF. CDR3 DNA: TGTGCCAGCAGCTTAGTCGTAGGGGGGACTGTTGGAAAACTGTTTTTT.

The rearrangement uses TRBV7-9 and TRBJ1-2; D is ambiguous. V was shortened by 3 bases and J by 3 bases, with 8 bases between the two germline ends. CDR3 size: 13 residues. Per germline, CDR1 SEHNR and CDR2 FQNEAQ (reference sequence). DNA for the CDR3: TGTGCCAGCAGCTTTGGACGGGACTATGGCTACACCTTC. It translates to CASSFGRDYGYTF.

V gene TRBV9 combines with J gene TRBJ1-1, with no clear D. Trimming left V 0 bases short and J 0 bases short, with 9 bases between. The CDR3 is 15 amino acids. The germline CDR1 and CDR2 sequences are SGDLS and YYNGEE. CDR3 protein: CASSVDAALNTEAFF. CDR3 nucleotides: TGTGCCAGCAGCGTAGATGCGGCACTGAACACTGAAGCTTTCTTT.

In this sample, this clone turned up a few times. This CDR3 is CASSRDPGSTLHF. The DNA for the CDR3 is TGTGCCAGCAGTCGCGACCCCGGGTCGACCCTCCACTTT. V gene TRBV11-3 combines with J gene TRBJ1-6; D is ambiguous. This CDR3 comprises 13 residues. Germline CDR1 reads SGHNT; CDR2 reads YENEEA. Trimming shortened V by 6 bases and J by 14 bases, and 17 bases separated the two germline ends.

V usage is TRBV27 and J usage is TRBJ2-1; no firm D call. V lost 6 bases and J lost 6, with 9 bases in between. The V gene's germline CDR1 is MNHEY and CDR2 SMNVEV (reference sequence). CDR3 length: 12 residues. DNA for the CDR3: TGTGCCAGCAGCTCGACGCTCAATGAGCAGTTCTTC. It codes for CASSSTLNEQFF.

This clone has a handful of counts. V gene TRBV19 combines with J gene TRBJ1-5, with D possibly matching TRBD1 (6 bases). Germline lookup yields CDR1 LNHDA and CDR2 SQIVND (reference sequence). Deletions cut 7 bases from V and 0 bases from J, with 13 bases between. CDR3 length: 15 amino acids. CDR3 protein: CASMTGERSNQPQHF. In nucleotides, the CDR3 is TGTGCCAGTATGACAGGTGAGCGTAGCAATCAGCCCCAGCATTTT. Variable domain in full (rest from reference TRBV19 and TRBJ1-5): DGGITQSPKYLFRKEGQNVTLSCEQNLNHDAMYWYRQDPGQGLRLIYYSQIVNDFQKGDIAEGYSVSREKKESFPLTVTSAQKNPTAFYLCASMTGERSNQPQHFGDGTRLSIL.

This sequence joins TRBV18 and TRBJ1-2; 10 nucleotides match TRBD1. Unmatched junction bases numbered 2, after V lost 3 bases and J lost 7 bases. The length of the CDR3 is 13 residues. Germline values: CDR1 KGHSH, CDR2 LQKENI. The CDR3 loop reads CASSPGTGVGYTF. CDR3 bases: TGTGCCAGCTCACCGGGGACAGGGGTTGGCTACACCTTC.

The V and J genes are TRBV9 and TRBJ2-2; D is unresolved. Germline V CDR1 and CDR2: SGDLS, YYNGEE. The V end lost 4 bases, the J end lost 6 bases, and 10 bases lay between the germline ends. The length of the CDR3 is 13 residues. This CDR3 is CASSNQRAGELFF. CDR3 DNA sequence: TGTGCCAGCAGCAACCAACGGGCCGGGGAGCTGTTTTTT.

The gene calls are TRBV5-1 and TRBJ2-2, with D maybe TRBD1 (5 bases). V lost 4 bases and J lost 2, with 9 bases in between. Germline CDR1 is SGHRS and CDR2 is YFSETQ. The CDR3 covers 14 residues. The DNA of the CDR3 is TGCGCCAGCAGCCTGACAGAAAACACCGGGGAGCTGTTTTTT. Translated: CASSLTENTGELFF.

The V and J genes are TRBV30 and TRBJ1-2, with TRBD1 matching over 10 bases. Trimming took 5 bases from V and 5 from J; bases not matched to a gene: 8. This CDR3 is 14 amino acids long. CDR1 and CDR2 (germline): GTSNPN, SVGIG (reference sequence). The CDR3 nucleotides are TGTGCCTGGGGGAGGGACAGGGGCAGATATGGCTACACCTTC. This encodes CAWGRDRGRYGYTF.